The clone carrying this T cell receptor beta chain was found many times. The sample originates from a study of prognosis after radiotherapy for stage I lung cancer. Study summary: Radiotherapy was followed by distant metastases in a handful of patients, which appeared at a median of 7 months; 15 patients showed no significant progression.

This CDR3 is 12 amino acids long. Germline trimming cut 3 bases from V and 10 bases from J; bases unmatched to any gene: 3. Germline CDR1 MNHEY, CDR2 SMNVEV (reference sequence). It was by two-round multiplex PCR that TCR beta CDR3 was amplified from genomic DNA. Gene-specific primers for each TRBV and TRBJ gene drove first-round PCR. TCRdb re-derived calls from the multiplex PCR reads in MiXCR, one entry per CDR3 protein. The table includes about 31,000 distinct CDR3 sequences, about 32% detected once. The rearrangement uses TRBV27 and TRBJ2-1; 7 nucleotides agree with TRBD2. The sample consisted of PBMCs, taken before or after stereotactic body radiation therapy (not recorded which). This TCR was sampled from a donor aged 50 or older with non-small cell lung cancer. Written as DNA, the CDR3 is TGTGCCAGCAGTTTCGTGGGAGGGGAGCAGTTCTTC. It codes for CASSFVGGEQFF.